This T cell receptor beta chain was documented in a study of blood T cell repertoires in COVID-19. Background on the study: COVID-19 samples collected from the United States, Italy and Spain covered acute and convalescent phases.

In germline, CDR1 is SNHLY, CDR2 FYNNEI. The CDR3 consists of 15 residues. The V end lost 5 bases, the J end lost 0 bases, and 12 bases lay between the germline ends. Original processing methods: Amplifying reference gene primers gave estimates of nucleated cell counts. Only in-frame clones appear in the TCRdb table, and some are missing; sequencing was by immunoSEQ multiplex PCR. That table is the source of V, J and clone size, and D and trimming were worked out from the DNA. The repertoire consists of about 32,000 clones, with approximately 91% occurring once and the leading ten covering more than 3%.

V and J are TRBV2 and TRBJ2-3; TRBD1 is a possible D gene (5 bases). The sequence derives from a man in his 60s with acute or convalescent COVID-19. Sequenced: peripheral blood. CDR3 coding DNA: TGTGCCAGCAGTAGTGGGGCGATGAGCACAGATACGCAGTATTTT. Encoded protein: CASSSGAMSTDTQYF.